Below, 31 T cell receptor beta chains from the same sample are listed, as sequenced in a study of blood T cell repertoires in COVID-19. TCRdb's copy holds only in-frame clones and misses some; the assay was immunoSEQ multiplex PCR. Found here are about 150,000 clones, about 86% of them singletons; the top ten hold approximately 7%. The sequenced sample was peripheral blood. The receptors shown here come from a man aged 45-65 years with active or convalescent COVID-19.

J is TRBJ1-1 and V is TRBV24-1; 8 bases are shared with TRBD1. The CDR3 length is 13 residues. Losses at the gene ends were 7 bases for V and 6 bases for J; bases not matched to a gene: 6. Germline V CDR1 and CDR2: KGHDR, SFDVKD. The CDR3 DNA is TGTGCCACCAGAGGACAGGGATTGTCTGAAGCTTTCTTT. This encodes CATRGQGLSEAFF.

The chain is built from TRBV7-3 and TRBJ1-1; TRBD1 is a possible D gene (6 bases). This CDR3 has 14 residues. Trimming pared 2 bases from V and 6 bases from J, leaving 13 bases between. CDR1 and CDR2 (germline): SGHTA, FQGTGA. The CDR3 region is CASSLQGKVAEAFF. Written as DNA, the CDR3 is TGTGCCAGCAGCTTACAGGGGAAGGTCGCTGAAGCTTTCTTT.

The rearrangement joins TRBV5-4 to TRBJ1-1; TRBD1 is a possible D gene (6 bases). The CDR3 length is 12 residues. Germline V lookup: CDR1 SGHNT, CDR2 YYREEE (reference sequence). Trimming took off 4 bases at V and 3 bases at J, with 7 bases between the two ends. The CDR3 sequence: CASSRTDTEAFF. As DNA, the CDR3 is TGTGCCAGCAGCAGGACAGACACTGAAGCTTTCTTT.

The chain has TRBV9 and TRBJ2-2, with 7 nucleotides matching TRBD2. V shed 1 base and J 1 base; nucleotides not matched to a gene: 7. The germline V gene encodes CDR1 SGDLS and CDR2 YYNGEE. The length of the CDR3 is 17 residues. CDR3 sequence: CASSVRLADLNTGELFF. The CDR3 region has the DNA TGTGCCAGCAGCGTAAGGCTAGCGGACCTGAACACCGGGGAGCTGTTTTTT.

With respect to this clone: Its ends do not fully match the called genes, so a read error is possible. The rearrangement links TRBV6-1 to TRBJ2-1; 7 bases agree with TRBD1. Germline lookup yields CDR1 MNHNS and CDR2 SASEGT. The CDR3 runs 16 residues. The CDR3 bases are TGTGCCAGCACTGAACGGGACAGCGTGAAATACAATGAGCAGTTCTTC. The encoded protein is CASTERDSVKYNEQFF.

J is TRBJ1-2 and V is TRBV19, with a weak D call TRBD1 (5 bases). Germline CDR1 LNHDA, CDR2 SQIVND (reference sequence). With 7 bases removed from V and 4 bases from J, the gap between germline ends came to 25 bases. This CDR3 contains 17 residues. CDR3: CASNRPGGGQKAYGYTF. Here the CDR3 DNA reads TGTGCCAGTAATAGACCTGGGGGAGGCCAAAAAGCCTATGGCTACACCTTC.

The CDR3 nucleotides are TGTGCCAGCAGTTATACGGGGGGCACTCAGCCCCAGCATTTT. The encoded protein is CASSYTGGTQPQHF. This chain uses TRBV6-6 with TRBJ1-5; D may be TRBD1 (6 bases). The CDR3 length is 14 residues. V dropped 3 bases and J dropped 6 bases, with 12 bases sitting between them. Looked up from germline, CDR1 is MNHNY and CDR2 is SVGAGI (reference sequence).

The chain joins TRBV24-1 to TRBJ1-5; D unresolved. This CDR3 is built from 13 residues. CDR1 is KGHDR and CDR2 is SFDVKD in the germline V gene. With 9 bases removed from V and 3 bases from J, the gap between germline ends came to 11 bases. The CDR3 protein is CATSSENNQPQHF. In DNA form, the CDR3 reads TGTGCCACCTCGTCGGAGAACAATCAGCCCCAGCATTTT.

The CDR3, as DNA: TGTGCCAGCAGCAGCCGGGAGAACACAGATACGCAGTATTTT. Translating it yields CASSSRENTDTQYF. The rearrangement joins TRBV9 to TRBJ2-3, with D possibly being TRBD2 (6 bases). Germline V lookup: CDR1 SGDLS, CDR2 YYNGEE. The V gene lost 4 bases and the J gene lost 2 bases, with 11 bases spanning the gap. The CDR3 extends over 14 amino acids.

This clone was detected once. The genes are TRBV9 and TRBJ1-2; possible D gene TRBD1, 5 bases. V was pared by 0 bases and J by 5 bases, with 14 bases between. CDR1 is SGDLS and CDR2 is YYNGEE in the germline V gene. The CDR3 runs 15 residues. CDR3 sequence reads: CASSVEGQPGYGYTF. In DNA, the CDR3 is TGTGCCAGCAGCGTAGAGGGCCAGCCAGGGTATGGCTACACCTTC.

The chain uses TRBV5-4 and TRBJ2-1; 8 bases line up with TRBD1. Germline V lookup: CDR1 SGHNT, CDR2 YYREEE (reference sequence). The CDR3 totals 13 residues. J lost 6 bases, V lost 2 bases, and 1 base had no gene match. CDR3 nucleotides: TGTGCCAGCAGCTTAACAGGGGGCAATGAGCAGTTCTTC. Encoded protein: CASSLTGGNEQFF.

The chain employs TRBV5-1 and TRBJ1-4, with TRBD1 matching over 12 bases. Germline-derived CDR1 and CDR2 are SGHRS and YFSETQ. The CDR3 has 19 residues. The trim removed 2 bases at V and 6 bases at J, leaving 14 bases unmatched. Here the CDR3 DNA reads TGCGCCAGCAGCTTAGGGGACAGGGGGCGAAGATTTGTACATGAAAAACTGTTTTTT. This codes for CASSLGDRGRRFVHEKLFF.

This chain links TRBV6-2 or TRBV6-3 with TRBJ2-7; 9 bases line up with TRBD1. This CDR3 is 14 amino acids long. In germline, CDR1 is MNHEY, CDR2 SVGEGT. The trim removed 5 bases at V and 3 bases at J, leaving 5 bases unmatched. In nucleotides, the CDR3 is TGTGCCAGCAGTAGAACAGGGGGCGGCTACGAGCAGTACTTC. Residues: CASSRTGGGYEQYF.

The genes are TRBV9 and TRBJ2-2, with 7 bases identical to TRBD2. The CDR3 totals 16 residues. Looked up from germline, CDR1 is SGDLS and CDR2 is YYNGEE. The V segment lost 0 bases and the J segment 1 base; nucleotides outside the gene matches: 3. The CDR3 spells CASSVAGEGNTGELFF. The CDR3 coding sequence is TGTGCCAGCAGCGTAGCGGGGGAGGGGAACACCGGGGAGCTGTTTTTT.

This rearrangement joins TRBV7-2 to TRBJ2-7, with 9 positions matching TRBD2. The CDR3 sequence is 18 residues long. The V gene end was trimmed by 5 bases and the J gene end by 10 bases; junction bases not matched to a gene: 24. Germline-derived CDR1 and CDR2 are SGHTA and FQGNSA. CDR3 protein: CASSVTGKGAGGPRPQYF. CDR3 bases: TGTGCCAGCAGCGTGACAGGGAAGGGGGCGGGAGGGCCTCGTCCCCAGTACTTC.

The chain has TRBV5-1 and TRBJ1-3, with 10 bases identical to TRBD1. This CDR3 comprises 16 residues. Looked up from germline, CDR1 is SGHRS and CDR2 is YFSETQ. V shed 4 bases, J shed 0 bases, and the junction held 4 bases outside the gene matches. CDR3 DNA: TGCGCCAGCAGCCCACGACAGGGGGCCTCTGGAAACACCATATATTTT. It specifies CASSPRQGASGNTIYF.

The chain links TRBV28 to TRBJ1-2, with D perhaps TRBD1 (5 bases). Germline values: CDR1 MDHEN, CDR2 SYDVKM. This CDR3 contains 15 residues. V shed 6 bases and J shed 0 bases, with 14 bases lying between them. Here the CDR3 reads CASRDSFNPNYGYTF. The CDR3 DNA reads TGTGCCAGCAGAGACAGTTTTAATCCTAACTATGGCTACACCTTC.

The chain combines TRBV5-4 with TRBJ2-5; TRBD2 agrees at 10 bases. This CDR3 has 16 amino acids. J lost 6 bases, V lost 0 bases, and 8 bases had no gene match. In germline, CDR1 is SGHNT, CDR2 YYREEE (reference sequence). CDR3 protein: CASSLDYSSGSKTQYF. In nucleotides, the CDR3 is TGTGCCAGCAGCTTGGACTATTCTAGCGGGAGTAAGACCCAGTACTTC.

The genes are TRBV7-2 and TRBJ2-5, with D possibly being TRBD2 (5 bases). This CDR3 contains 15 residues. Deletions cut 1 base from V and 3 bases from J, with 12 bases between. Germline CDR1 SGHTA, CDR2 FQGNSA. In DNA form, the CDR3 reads TGTGCCAGCAGCTTAGGGCTCGCGCGGGAAGAGACCCAGTACTTC. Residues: CASSLGLAREETQYF.

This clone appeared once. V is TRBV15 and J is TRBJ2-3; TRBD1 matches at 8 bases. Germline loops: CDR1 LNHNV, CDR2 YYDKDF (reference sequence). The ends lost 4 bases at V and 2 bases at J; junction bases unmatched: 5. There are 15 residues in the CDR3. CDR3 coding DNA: TGTGCCACCAGCACCCGGACAGGGTTCACAGATACGCAGTATTTT. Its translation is CATSTRTGFTDTQYF.

Written as DNA, the CDR3 is TGTGCCAGCAGTGAGATATTGGTAGCGTCTAGCACAGATACGCAGTATTTT. This translates into CASSEILVASSTDTQYF. The chain links TRBV25-1 to TRBJ2-3; D is possibly TRBD2 (5 bases). The CDR3 loop spans 17 amino acids. V was cut by 3 bases and J by 0 bases, with 16 bases left in between. Germline V gives CDR1 MGHDK, CDR2 SYGVNS.

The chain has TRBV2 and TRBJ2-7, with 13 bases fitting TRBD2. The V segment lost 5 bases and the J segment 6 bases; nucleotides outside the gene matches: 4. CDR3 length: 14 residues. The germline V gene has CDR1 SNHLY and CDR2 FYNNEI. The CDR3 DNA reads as TGTGCCAGCAGTCGACTAGCGGGAGGCCCCGAGCAGTACTTC. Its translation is CASSRLAGGPEQYF.

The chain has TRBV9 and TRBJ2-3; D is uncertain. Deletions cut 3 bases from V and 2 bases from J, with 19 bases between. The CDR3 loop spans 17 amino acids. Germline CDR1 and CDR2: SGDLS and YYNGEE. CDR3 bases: TGTGCCAGCAGCGACGCCATCAAAGCCCTTAACACAGATACGCAGTATTTT. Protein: CASSDAIKALNTDTQYF.

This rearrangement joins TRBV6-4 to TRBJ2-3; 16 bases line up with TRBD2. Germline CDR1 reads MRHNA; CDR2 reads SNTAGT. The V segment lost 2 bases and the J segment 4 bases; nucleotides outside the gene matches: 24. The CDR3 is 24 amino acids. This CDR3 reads CASSDRRQQGWGTSGRAEADTQYF. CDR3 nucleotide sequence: TGTGCCAGCAGTGACCGAAGACAACAGGGTTGGGGGACTAGCGGGAGGGCCGAGGCAGATACGCAGTATTTT.

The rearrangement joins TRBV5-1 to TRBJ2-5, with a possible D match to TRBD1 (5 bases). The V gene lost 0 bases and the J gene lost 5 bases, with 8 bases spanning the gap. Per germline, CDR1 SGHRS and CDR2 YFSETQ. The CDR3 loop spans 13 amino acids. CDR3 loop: CASSLEGVETQYF. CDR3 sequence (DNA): TGCGCCAGCAGCTTGGAAGGGGTTGAGACCCAGTACTTC.

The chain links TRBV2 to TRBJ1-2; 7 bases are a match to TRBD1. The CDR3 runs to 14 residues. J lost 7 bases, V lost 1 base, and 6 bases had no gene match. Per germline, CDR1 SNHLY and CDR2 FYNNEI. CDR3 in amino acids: CASSEVLQGFGYTF. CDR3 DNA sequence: TGTGCCAGCAGTGAAGTACTACAGGGGTTTGGCTACACCTTC.

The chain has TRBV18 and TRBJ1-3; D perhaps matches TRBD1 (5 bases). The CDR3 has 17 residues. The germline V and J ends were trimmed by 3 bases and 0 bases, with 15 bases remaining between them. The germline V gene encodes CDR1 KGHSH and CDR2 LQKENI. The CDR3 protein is CASSPNEQAYSGNTIYF. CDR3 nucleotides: TGTGCCAGCTCACCGAACGAACAGGCCTACTCTGGAAACACCATATATTTT.

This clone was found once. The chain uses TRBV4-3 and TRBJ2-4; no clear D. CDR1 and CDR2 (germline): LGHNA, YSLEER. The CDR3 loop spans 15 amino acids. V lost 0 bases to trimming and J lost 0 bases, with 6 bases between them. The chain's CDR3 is CASSQEEIAKNIQYF. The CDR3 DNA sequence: TGCGCCAGCAGCCAAGAAGAGATAGCCAAAAACATTCAGTACTTC.

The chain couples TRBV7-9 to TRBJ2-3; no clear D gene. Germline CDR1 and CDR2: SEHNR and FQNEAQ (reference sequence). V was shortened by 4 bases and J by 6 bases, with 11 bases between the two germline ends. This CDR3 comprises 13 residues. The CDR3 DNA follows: TGTGCCAGCAGCTCGTATACCAGGGATACGCAGTATTTT. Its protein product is CASSSYTRDTQYF.

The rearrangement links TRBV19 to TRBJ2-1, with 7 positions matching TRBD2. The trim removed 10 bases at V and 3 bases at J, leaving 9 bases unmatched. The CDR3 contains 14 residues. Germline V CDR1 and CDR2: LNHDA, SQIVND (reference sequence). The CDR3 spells CATQLARGYNEQFF. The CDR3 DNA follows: TGTGCCACCCAACTAGCGAGGGGCTACAATGAGCAGTTCTTC.

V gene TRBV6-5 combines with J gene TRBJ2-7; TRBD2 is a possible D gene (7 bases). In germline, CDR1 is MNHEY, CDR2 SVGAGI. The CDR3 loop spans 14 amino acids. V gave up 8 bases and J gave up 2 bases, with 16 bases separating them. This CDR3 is CASLAGALPYEQYF. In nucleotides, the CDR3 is TGTGCCAGCTTGGCGGGGGCTTTACCCTACGAGCAGTACTTC.